Following are 24 T cell receptor beta chains from one sample sequenced in a study of T cell responses to AZD1222 COVID-19 vaccine. This table comes from immunoSEQ multiplex PCR, and its TCRdb copy is limited to in-frame clones, with some not included. The table lists under 150,000 clones, around 93% of them singletons. The specimen was peripheral blood, collected on day 0 of AZD1222 vaccination. The receptors stem from an adult in good health.

The chain uses TRBV2 and TRBJ1-4; TRBD1 matches at 7 bases. This CDR3 comprises 16 residues. Germline V gives CDR1 SNHLY, CDR2 FYNNEI. V dropped 7 bases and J dropped 8; count of bases not matched to a gene: 16. The chain's CDR3 is CASTRDRLARGEKLFF. The CDR3 DNA reads as TGTGCCAGCACCCGGGACAGACTCGCCCGGGGAGAAAAACTGTTTTTT.

This chain uses TRBV5-6 with TRBJ1-2; TRBD1 matches at 7 bases. V trimming: 4 bases; J trimming: 4 bases; junction bases outside the gene matches: 4. Germline lookup yields CDR1 SGHDT and CDR2 YYEEEE. The CDR3 covers 13 residues. For the CDR3, the DNA is TGTGCCAGCAGCAACAGACAGGGCTATGGCTACACCTTC. This codes for CASSNRQGYGYTF.

The chain carries TRBV27 and TRBJ1-2, with 7 positions matching TRBD1. This CDR3 is 15 amino acids long. Trimming took 3 bases from V and 6 from J; bases not matched to a gene: 10. Germline V gene data show CDR1 as MNHEY and CDR2 as SMNVEV (reference sequence). The CDR3 here is CASSFSRGGVDGYTF. The CDR3 DNA reads as TGTGCCAGCAGTTTCTCCAGGGGGGGCGTGGATGGCTACACCTTC.

V is TRBV9 and J is TRBJ1-1; D is unresolved. Germline values: CDR1 SGDLS, CDR2 YYNGEE. The CDR3 has 14 residues. Trimming took off 0 bases at V and 1 base at J, with 7 bases between the two ends. CDR3 nucleotides: TGTGCCAGCAGCGTAGTCTCTGGGAACACTGAAGCTTTCTTT. It translates to CASSVVSGNTEAFF.

A single count supports this clone. The chain recombines TRBV4-3 with TRBJ1-4; D is uncertain. This CDR3 is built from 18 residues. Germline V CDR1 and CDR2: LGHNA, YSLEER. V was trimmed by 1 base and J by 6 bases, leaving 21 bases between them. The CDR3 spells CASSQGDSHKGFDEKLFF. CDR3 DNA sequence: TGCGCCAGCAGCCAAGGAGATTCGCATAAGGGTTTTGATGAAAAACTGTTTTTT.

The rearrangement joins TRBV7-8 to TRBJ1-6, with D possibly being TRBD1 (5 bases). This CDR3 spans 14 amino acids. CDR1 SGHVS and CDR2 FQNEAQ come from the germline V gene. Trimming shortened V by 5 bases and J by 10 bases, and 15 bases separated the two germline ends. CDR3 sequence (DNA): TGTGCCAGCAGCCGACTCCAGGGAGGGTCACCCCTCCACTTT. Translation: CASSRLQGGSPLHF.

The chain uses TRBV25-1 and TRBJ1-1, with D uncertain. V gave up 1 base and J gave up 3 bases, with 9 bases separating them. The germline V gene has CDR1 MGHDK and CDR2 SYGVNS. There are 14 residues in the CDR3. The CDR3 here is CASSEFTDYTEAFF. DNA for the CDR3: TGTGCCAGCAGTGAATTCACGGATTACACTGAAGCTTTCTTT.

J is TRBJ2-1 and V is TRBV7-9, with TRBD2 identical over 9 bases. CDR3 size: 16 residues. Looked up from germline, CDR1 is SEHNR and CDR2 is FQNEAQ (reference sequence). V shed 5 bases and J 4 bases; nucleotides not matched to a gene: 9. The CDR3 region has the DNA TGTGCCAGCAGCGCCCTCGGGGCGGGAGGGTACAATGAGCAGTTCTTC. Amino acid sequence: CASSALGAGGYNEQFF.

This chain uses TRBV5-1 with TRBJ2-1, with TRBD2 identical over 8 bases. The V gene end was trimmed by 2 bases and the J gene end by 7 bases; junction bases not matched to a gene: 8. The CDR3 is 15 amino acids. The germline CDR1 and CDR2 sequences are SGHRS and YFSETQ. CDR3: CASSLAGVEGNEQFF. CDR3 DNA: TGCGCCAGCAGCTTAGCGGGAGTAGAGGGGAATGAGCAGTTCTTC.

This chain connects TRBV10-3 to TRBJ1-2; weak D call: TRBD1 (5 bases). V was pared by 11 bases and J by 7 bases, with 23 bases between. From germline, CDR1 is ENHRY and CDR2 SYGVKD. The CDR3 covers 14 residues. CDR3 DNA sequence: TGTGCCTCGCTAGACCGGGGCCTTAATCTTGGCTACACCTTC. Translated: CASLDRGLNLGYTF.

The genes are TRBV6-5 and TRBJ1-2; D is unresolved. This CDR3 comprises 12 residues. Between the trimmed V and J ends, which lost 8 bases and 8 bases, there was a span of 15 bases. CDR1 and CDR2 (germline): MNHEY, SVGAGI. The CDR3 loop reads CASLSPYEGYTF. The CDR3 nucleotides are TGTGCCAGCCTCTCTCCCTATGAGGGCTACACCTTC.

The rearrangement uses TRBV9 and TRBJ1-3; the D gene is possibly TRBD1 (6 bases). Trimming stripped 3 bases from V and 5 bases from J, with 12 bases between. The CDR3 runs to 14 residues. Looked up from germline, CDR1 is SGDLS and CDR2 is YYNGEE. The CDR3 bases are TGTGCCAGCAGCGCGACTCGGGACAGAAACACCATATATTTT. Translating gives CASSATRDRNTIYF.

V and J are TRBV18 and TRBJ1-6, with D tentatively TRBD1 (5 bases). Trimming removed 6 bases from V and 10 bases from J, with 16 bases in between. Germline V gives CDR1 KGHSH, CDR2 LQKENI. CDR3 length equals 14 residues. CDR3 amino acids: CASSGTTRGSPLHF. CDR3 DNA: TGTGCCAGCTCGGGAACCACCCGGGGCTCACCCCTCCACTTT.

This sequence joins TRBV7-9 and TRBJ1-4; maybe TRBD1 (6 bases). Germline CDR1 reads SEHNR; CDR2 reads FQNEAQ (reference sequence). Trimming removed 4 bases from V and 8 bases from J, with 14 bases in between. The CDR3 length is 14 residues. Written as DNA, the CDR3 is TGTGCCAGCAGCTCCCGGGGGGCGGCGGAAAAACTGTTTTTT. It encodes CASSSRGAAEKLFF.

The chain uses TRBV7-6 and TRBJ1-2; D uncertain. Germline V CDR1 and CDR2: SGHVS, FNYEAQ. CDR3 length: 11 residues. Trimming pared 3 bases from V and 6 bases from J, leaving 5 bases between. CDR3: CASSLGDGYTF. CDR3 nucleotide sequence: TGTGCCAGCAGCTTGGGCGATGGCTACACCTTC.

The chain uses TRBV4-1 and TRBJ2-5, with a possible D match to TRBD1 (7 bases). Trimming removed 1 base at V and 0 bases at J, with 15 bases between. The CDR3 totals 17 residues. Germline V lookup: CDR1 MGHRA, CDR2 YSYEKL. The CDR3: CASSQASGGWYQETQYF. In nucleotides, the CDR3 is TGCGCCAGCAGCCAAGCCTCAGGGGGGTGGTACCAAGAGACCCAGTACTTC.

The chain employs TRBV10-1 and TRBJ1-2, with TRBD1 matching over 7 bases. Germline V lookup: CDR1 WNHNN, CDR2 SYGVQD (reference sequence). The trim removed 4 bases at V and 8 bases at J, leaving 10 bases unmatched. CDR3 length equals 14 residues. In DNA, the CDR3 is TGCGCCAGCAGTGGGATAGGGACAGCCGGAGGCTACACCTTC. Protein: CASSGIGTAGGYTF.

The rearrangement joins TRBV19 to TRBJ1-2; tentatively, D is TRBD1 (5 bases). Germline CDR1 reads LNHDA; CDR2 reads SQIVND (reference sequence). Trimming left V 3 bases short and J 6 bases short, with 17 bases between. The CDR3 consists of 15 residues. CDR3 region: CASSIRGPEGNGYTF. CDR3 nucleotide sequence: TGTGCCAGTAGTATCCGGGGACCCGAGGGGAATGGCTACACCTTC.

The chain is built from TRBV3-1 (or the pseudogene TRBV3-2) and TRBJ2-2, with D hard to call. CDR1 and CDR2 (germline): LGHDT, YNNKEL (reference sequence). The CDR3 length is 13 residues. Trimming pared 8 bases from V and 1 base from J, leaving 8 bases between. The CDR3 coding sequence is TGTGCCAGCCGGACGGGGAACACCGGGGAGCTGTTTTTT. As protein: CASRTGNTGELFF.

The genes are TRBV27 and TRBJ1-1, with a possible D match to TRBD1 (5 bases). V lost 6 bases and J 7 bases, leaving 9 bases between the germline ends. From germline, CDR1 is MNHEY and CDR2 SMNVEV (reference sequence). The length of the CDR3 is 11 residues. CDR3 sequence: CASRRTGEAFF. The CDR3 region has the DNA TGTGCCAGCAGGCGAACAGGTGAAGCTTTCTTT.

This clone was observed a single time. The chain combines TRBV6-2 or TRBV6-3 with TRBJ2-7, with a weak D call TRBD2 (7 bases). The CDR3 length is 15 residues. Germline loops: CDR1 MNHEY, CDR2 SVGEGT. V shed 4 bases and J shed 6 bases, with 19 bases lying between them. The CDR3 region has the DNA TGTGCCAGCAGTTCCCACACCTTGGGAGGGGGCGAGCAGTACTTC. This encodes CASSSHTLGGGEQYF.

This clone was detected once. The rearrangement uses TRBV6-2 or TRBV6-3 and TRBJ1-4; D gene uncertain. Trimming removed 5 bases at V and 6 bases at J, with 19 bases between. Germline lookup yields CDR1 MNHEY and CDR2 SVGEGT. CDR3 length equals 16 residues. The CDR3 coding sequence is TGTGCCAGCAGTACCGGACGGACTACGGGGTATGAAAAACTGTTTTTT. Its translation: CASSTGRTTGYEKLFF.

This clone was seen just once. CDR3 protein: CASSPSGRGPEQYF. The CDR3 DNA is TGTGCCAGCAGCCCTAGCGGGAGGGGGCCCGAGCAGTACTTC. The chain is built from TRBV7-9 and TRBJ2-7; 12 bases align to TRBD2. V gave up 5 bases and J gave up 6 bases; unmatched junction bases: 5. Germline CDR1 and CDR2: SEHNR and FQNEAQ (reference sequence). The CDR3 length is 14 residues.

The chain combines TRBV7-6 with TRBJ1-5, with unresolved D. The V gene's germline CDR1 is SGHVS and CDR2 FNYEAQ. The CDR3 is made up of 15 amino acids. Trimming shortened V by 5 bases and J by 0 bases, and 11 bases separated the two germline ends. CDR3 nucleotides: TGTGCCAGCAGCCTCCGACACAATAGCAATCAGCCCCAGCATTTT. It specifies CASSLRHNSNQPQHF.